This entry is about one T cell receptor (beta chain). The CDR3 totals 11 residues. CDR1 is SEHNR, CDR2 FQNEAQ, per germline (reference sequence). V was trimmed by 1 base and J by 6 bases, leaving 3 bases between them. The data stem from a study of blood T cell repertoires in COVID-19. Sequencing was performed with immunoSEQ multiplex PCR; in TCRdb, only in-frame clones are kept and a portion is missing. The sample shows about 200,000 clones, 85% of them seen only once. The TCR sequence derives from a person between 65 and 79 years old with COVID-19, enrolled during active disease. The material sequenced was peripheral blood. The J gene is TRBJ1-1, the V gene TRBV7-9; no clear D. The CDR3 loop reads CASSLVSEAFF. The CDR3 DNA is TGTGCCAGCAGCTTAGTATCTGAAGCTTTCTTT.